These 5 T cell receptor beta chains were all obtained from the same sample, sequenced in a study of T cells expressing NK-cell markers. Reanalyzing the 5' RACE reads, TCRdb keeps one entry per CDR3 protein, without DNA. Its table lists roughly 160,000 distinct CDR3 sequences. Sequencing was performed on blood T cells: a sorted CD56 or NKG2C T cell subset, CD4+ or CD8+ T cells, or bulk PBMC T cells (not recorded which). The source of these receptors is a woman between 18 and 70 years old in good health.

The rearrangement joins TRBV7-8 to TRBJ1-1; without DNA, the TCRdb call of TRBD1 cannot be checked. Germline lookup yields CDR1 SGHVS and CDR2 FQNEAQ. This CDR3 spans 13 amino acids. The CDR3 spells CASSSQGGTEAFF.

The CDR3 spells CSATGDRGNTEAFF. The chain employs TRBV20-1 and TRBJ1-1; the D gene TCRdb calls, TRBD1, cannot be checked with no DNA. Germline CDR1 and CDR2: DFQATT and SNEGSKA (reference sequence). There are 14 residues in the CDR3.

The gene calls are TRBV5-1 and TRBJ2-7; TCRdb's D call of TRBD1 is untestable without DNA. This CDR3 has 13 amino acids. From germline, CDR1 is SGHRS and CDR2 YFSETQ. The CDR3 here is CASSFSDRGVQYF.

The V call is TRBV5-1, the J call TRBJ1-5; TCRdb's D call, TRBD1, is unchecked because there is no DNA. CDR1 SGHRS and CDR2 YFSETQ come from the germline V gene. This CDR3 contains 13 residues. CDR3 sequence: CASSPDQGQPQHF.

V usage is TRBV29-1 and J usage is TRBJ2-3; as DNA is missing, the TRBD2 call by TCRdb cannot be tested. Germline-derived CDR1 and CDR2 are SQVTM and ANQGSEA. The CDR3 is 13 residues long. CDR3 residues: CSVLSGGADTQYF.